Below, 20 T cell receptor beta chains from the same sample are listed, as sequenced in a study of T cells expressing NK-cell markers. TCRdb reprocessed the 5' RACE reads and stores each CDR3 protein as one record, lacking DNA. Here the sample table reports a few hundred thousand distinct CDR3 sequences. Source material: blood T cells: a sorted CD56 or NKG2C T cell subset, CD4+ or CD8+ T cells, or bulk PBMC T cells (not recorded which). Receptor source: a man in his late teens or twenties in good health.

The chain couples TRBV11-2 to TRBJ2-1; as DNA is missing, the TRBD2 call by TCRdb cannot be tested. This CDR3 has 17 amino acids. CDR1 is SGHAT and CDR2 is FQNNGV in the germline V gene. The CDR3 spells CASSFIVGTSPTSGQFF.

The chain joins TRBV30 to TRBJ2-1. The CDR3 is 11 residues long. Germline assignment: CDR1 GTSNPN and CDR2 SVGIG (reference sequence). The CDR3: CAWSPENEQFF.

This chain joins TRBV2 and TRBJ2-2; the TCRdb D gene call, TRBD1, has no DNA to confirm it. Germline CDR1 SNHLY, CDR2 FYNNEI. There are 14 residues in the CDR3. The CDR3 sequence is CASSQDRDLGELFF.

The gene calls are TRBV20-1 and TRBJ2-7; no DNA is available, so the TRBD2 call from TCRdb remains unchecked. Germline loops: CDR1 DFQATT, CDR2 SNEGSKA (reference sequence). The CDR3 runs to 15 residues. This CDR3 reads CSAPKSAGGSYEQYF.

V usage is TRBV12-3 or TRBV12-4 and J usage is TRBJ2-1; TCRdb's assignment of TRBD2 cannot be checked, as there is no DNA. The CDR3 covers 14 residues. The CDR3 sequence: CASSHPPLLGEQFF.

This chain links TRBV11-3 with TRBJ1-1; TCRdb proposes TRBD1, but this gene call is untestable without DNA. The CDR3 spans 19 residues. Germline V CDR1 and CDR2: SGHNT, YENEEA. CDR3 in amino acids: CASSLVWRVGQGVDTEAFF.

The V and J genes are TRBV20-1 and TRBJ2-7. Germline V gene data show CDR1 as DFQATT and CDR2 as SNEGSKA (reference sequence). This CDR3 has 11 residues. CDR3 region: CSASRTYEQYF.

This sequence joins TRBV7-9 and TRBJ2-1. Germline V lookup: CDR1 SEHNR, CDR2 FQNEAQ (reference sequence). This CDR3 has 15 amino acids. This CDR3 is CASSSSWVVYNEQFF. The full variable domain, in which reference TRBV7-9 and TRBJ2-1 provide the parts outside the CDR3, is DTGVSQNPRHKITKRGQNVTFRCDPISEHNRLYWYRQTLGQGPEFLTYFQNEAQLEKSRLLSDRFSAERPKGSFSTLEIQRTEQGDSAMYLCASSSSWVVYNEQFFGPGTRLTVL.

This sequence joins TRBV20-1 and TRBJ2-3; checking the TCRdb D call of TRBD2 is not possible without DNA. The germline V gene has CDR1 DFQATT and CDR2 SNEGSKA (reference sequence). The CDR3 totals 16 residues. CDR3 sequence: CSARENSGRGADTQYF.

The rearrangement uses TRBV12-3 or TRBV12-4 and TRBJ2-3; checking the TCRdb D call of TRBD2 is not possible without DNA. The CDR3 totals 18 residues. The CDR3 spells CASSYQGTGVASGNTQYF.

The rearrangement uses TRBV20-1 and TRBJ2-7; the TRBD2 assignment by TCRdb is unverifiable without DNA. This CDR3 is 13 amino acids long. Per the germline V gene, CDR1 is DFQATT and CDR2 is SNEGSKA (reference sequence). CDR3 region: CSASLPSVYEQYF.

The chain links TRBV6-2 or TRBV6-3 to TRBJ1-4; the TCRdb D gene call, TRBD1, has no DNA to confirm it. Per germline, CDR1 MNHEY and CDR2 SVGEGT. The CDR3 sequence is 14 residues long. The CDR3 spells CASSLDSVNEKLFF.

This chain joins TRBV29-1 and TRBJ2-5. Looked up from germline, CDR1 is SQVTM and CDR2 is ANQGSEA. The length of the CDR3 is 12 residues. Here the CDR3 reads CSVVPSTETQYF.

The chain couples TRBV15 to TRBJ1-1; the D call from TCRdb, TRBD1, cannot be confirmed without DNA. The CDR3 sequence is 14 residues long. Looked up from germline, CDR1 is LNHNV and CDR2 is YYDKDF (reference sequence). The CDR3 protein is CATSRDGSDRDAFF.

This rearrangement joins TRBV28 to TRBJ1-2. The CDR3 length is 11 residues. Germline-derived CDR1 and CDR2 are MDHEN and SYDVKM. CDR3 loop: CASRGSPEATF.

The genes are TRBV3-1 and TRBJ2-5; TCRdb calls TRBD2, which cannot be checked without DNA. Per germline, CDR1 LGHDT and CDR2 YNNKEL (reference sequence). The CDR3 contains 16 residues. The CDR3 sequence is CASSQEQAGGTETQYF.

This sequence joins TRBV9 and TRBJ2-5; as DNA is missing, the TRBD2 call by TCRdb cannot be tested. The length of the CDR3 is 12 residues. CDR1 and CDR2 from the germline V gene are SGDLS and YYNGEE. The CDR3 sequence is CASATGGETQYF.

This chain joins TRBV20-1 and TRBJ2-3; the D gene TCRdb calls, TRBD2, cannot be checked with no DNA. The CDR3 has 16 amino acids. The germline gives CDR1 DFQATT, CDR2 SNEGSKA (reference sequence). This CDR3 reads CSAMTSGTASTDTQYF.

This chain connects TRBV5-1 to TRBJ2-3; the D call of TRBD2 rests on TCRdb alone, since no DNA is present to check it. This CDR3 is 13 amino acids long. CDR1 is SGHRS, CDR2 YFSETQ, per germline. This CDR3 is CASGTSAPDTQYF. Looking up the rest from reference TRBV5-1 and TRBJ2-3 gives the full variable domain: KAGVTQTPRYLIKTRGQQVTLSCSPISGHRSVSWYQQTPGQGLQFLFEYFSETQRNKGNFPGRFSGRQFSNSRSEMNVSTLELGDSALYLCASGTSAPDTQYFGPGTRLTVL.

The V call is TRBV12-3 or TRBV12-4, the J call TRBJ2-2. CDR3 length: 15 amino acids. The CDR3 here is CASSLQAPATGELFF.